These T cell receptor beta chains were read from a single sample in a study of a mutant IDH1 vaccine in newly diagnosed glioma. Some clones are missing from TCRdb's copy, which holds only in-frame ones; the method was immunoSEQ multiplex PCR. Among more than 40,000 clones, about 77% were seen once, and the ten largest hold 1.8%. No antigens are known for them. The sequences come from PBMCs, collected from a glioma patient whose treatment included an IDH1 peptide vaccine. The receptors were sampled from a woman aged 40 to 49 with glioma. The conserved cysteine and the conserved F or W are not part of the CDR3 here. Some rows have no size entry. The others give once, few or many, or a class for an expanded clone.

V: TRBV9
J: TRBJ1-2
size: .
CDR3: ASSPRRPAYGYT

V: TRBV5-1
J: TRBJ2-2
size: .
CDR3: ASGGIRDSPGELF

V: TRBV11-2
J: TRBJ1-3
size: once
CDR3: ASSLGPMTGNTIY

V: TRBV5-6
J: TRBJ1-1
size: .
CDR3: ASSMLQVHTEAF

V: TRBV5-8
J: TRBJ2-1
size: few
CDR3: ASSSPGVPGRSNSYNEQF

V: TRBV2
J: TRBJ2-2
size: .
CDR3: ASSVQGAGGELF

V: TRBV5-1
J: TRBJ2-4
size: .
CDR3: ASSLGQGKNIQY

V: TRBV29-1
J: TRBJ1-1
size: once
CDR3: SVGRRLNTEAF

V: TRBV7-9
J: TRBJ2-5
size: .
CDR3: ASSFGLAGVQETQY

V: TRBV11-2
J: TRBJ2-3
size: .
CDR3: ASSPGVRTDTQY

V: TRBV18
J: TRBJ2-2
size: few
CDR3: ASSRATGELF

V: TRBV5-1
J: TRBJ1-6
size: .
CDR3: ASSLTGVNSPLH

V: TRBV2
J: TRBJ2-5
size: .
CDR3: ASGGVVGETQY

V: TRBV2
J: TRBJ2-7
size: .
CDR3: ASSEAGVYEQY

V: TRBV5-1
J: TRBJ2-5
size: .
CDR3: ASSEYQETQY

V: TRBV29-1
J: TRBJ1-5
size: .
CDR3: SVYTGNQPQH

V: TRBV30
J: TRBJ2-1
size: .
CDR3: ACDRGAGGNEQF

V: TRBV7-8
J: TRBJ2-2
size: .
CDR3: ASSSQAPYTGELF

V: TRBV5-6
J: TRBJ1-2
size: few
CDR3: ASSSGQANYGYT

V: TRBV6-5
J: TRBJ1-6
size: few
CDR3: ATSGGNSPLH

V: TRBV15
J: TRBJ1-4
size: .
CDR3: ATSPGTSNEKLF

V: TRBV7-9
J: TRBJ2-5
size: .
CDR3: ASRGGGSRQRAQY

V: TRBV18
J: TRBJ1-2
size: once
CDR3: ASSLAGQGLYGYT

V: TRBV5-1
J: TRBJ2-2
size: .
CDR3: ASRALAAANTGELF

V: TRBV7-2
J: TRBJ2-1
size: once
CDR3: ASSLSGGSSYNEQF

V: TRBV4-3
J: TRBJ1-6
size: few
CDR3: ASSQDLDRGPNSPLH

V: TRBV30
J: TRBJ1-5
size: few
CDR3: AWSHLGNQPQH

V: TRBV29-1
J: TRBJ2-5
size: .
CDR3: SVDPGETQY

V: TRBV5-1
J: TRBJ1-4
size: .
CDR3: ASSLEGALANEKLF

V: TRBV2
J: TRBJ1-5
size: few
CDR3: ASRDDRGNSNQPQH

V: TRBV19
J: TRBJ1-4
size: .
CDR3: ASSRAGQERGGKLF